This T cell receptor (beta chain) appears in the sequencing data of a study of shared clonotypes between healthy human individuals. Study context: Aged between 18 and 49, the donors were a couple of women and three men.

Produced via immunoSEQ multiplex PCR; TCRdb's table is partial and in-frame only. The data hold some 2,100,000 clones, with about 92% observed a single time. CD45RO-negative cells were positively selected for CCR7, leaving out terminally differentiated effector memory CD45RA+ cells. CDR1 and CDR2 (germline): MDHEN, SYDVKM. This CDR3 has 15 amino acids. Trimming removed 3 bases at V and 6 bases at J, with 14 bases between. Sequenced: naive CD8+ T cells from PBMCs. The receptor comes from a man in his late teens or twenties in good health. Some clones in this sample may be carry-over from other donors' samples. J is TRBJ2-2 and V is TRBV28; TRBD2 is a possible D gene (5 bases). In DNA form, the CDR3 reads TGTGCCAGCAGTTTGTTTCGGGGTCGCGCCGGGGAGCTGTTTTTT. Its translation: CASSLFRGRAGELFF.